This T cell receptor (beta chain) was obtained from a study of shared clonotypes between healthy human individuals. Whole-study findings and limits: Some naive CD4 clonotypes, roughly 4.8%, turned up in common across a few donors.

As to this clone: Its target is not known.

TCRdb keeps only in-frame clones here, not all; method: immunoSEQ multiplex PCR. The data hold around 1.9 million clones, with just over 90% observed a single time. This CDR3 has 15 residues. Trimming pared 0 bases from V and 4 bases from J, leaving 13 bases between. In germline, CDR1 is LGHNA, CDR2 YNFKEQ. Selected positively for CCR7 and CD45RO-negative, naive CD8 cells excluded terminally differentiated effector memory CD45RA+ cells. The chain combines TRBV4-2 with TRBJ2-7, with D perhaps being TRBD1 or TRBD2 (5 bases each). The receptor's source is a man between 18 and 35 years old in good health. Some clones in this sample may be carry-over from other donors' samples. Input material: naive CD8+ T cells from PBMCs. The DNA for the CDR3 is TGTGCCAGCAGCCAAGATAAGGGGACCGCGTACGAGCAGTACTTC. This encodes CASSQDKGTAYEQYF.